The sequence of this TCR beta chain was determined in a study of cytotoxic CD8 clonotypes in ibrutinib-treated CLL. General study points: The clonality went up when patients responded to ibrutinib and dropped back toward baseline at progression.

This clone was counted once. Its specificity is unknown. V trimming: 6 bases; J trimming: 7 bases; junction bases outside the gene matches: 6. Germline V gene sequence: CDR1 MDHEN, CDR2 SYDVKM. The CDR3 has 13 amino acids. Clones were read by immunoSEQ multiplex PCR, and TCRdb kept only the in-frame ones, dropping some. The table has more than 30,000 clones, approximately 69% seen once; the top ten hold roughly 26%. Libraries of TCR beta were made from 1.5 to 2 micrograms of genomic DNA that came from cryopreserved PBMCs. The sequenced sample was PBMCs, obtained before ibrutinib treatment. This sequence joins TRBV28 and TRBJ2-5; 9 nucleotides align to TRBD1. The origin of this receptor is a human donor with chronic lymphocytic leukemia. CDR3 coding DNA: TGTGCCAGCAGCAGGACAGGGGCGGTGACCCAGTACTTC. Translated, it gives CASSRTGAVTQYF.